The 3 T cell receptor beta chains in this list originate from one sample, sequenced in a study of CD4 and CD8 cells across lung adenocarcinoma regions (dated by TCRdb to 2017 to 2018). The library was prepared using PCR. The run used a HiSeq X Ten. Clones were called with MiXCR by TCRdb after fastp trimmed the public reads at Q25, and only in-frame beta chains were retained. Rows matching on CDR3 protein sequence are summarized as one entry with the most common DNA and genes. Counted in this sample were approximately 18,000 distinct CDR3 sequences; 51% of them appeared once. The top ten clonotypes cover around 55% of the sample. Sequencing used CD8+ T cells from the center of a lung tumor. What this sample's cell subset or site label stands for: tumor center region. All receptors derive from a female donor with lung adenocarcinoma. The CD4 and CD8 labels of this study may be unreliable.

This clonotype was picked up a small number of times. The V call is TRBV6-1, the J call TRBJ1-6; no definite D call. CDR3 size: 15 residues. Germline CDR1 MNHNS, CDR2 SASEGT. Trimming stripped 3 bases from V and 6 bases from J, with 12 bases between. The CDR3 reads CASSDTHPSNSPLHF. CDR3 DNA sequence: TGTGCCAGCAGTGATACGCATCCTTCTAATTCACCCCTCCACTTT.

The genes are TRBV7-2 and TRBJ2-1; D uncertain. The J call may be wrong; the DNA end is better matched by TRBJ2-2. The CDR3 spans 14 residues. Per germline, CDR1 SGHTA and CDR2 FQGNSA. The chain's CDR3 is CASTIGLGLNELFF. In DNA form, the CDR3 reads TGTGCCAGCACAATAGGGCTAGGGCTGAATGAGCTGTTTTTT.

The rearrangement uses TRBV7-2 and TRBJ2-1; D remains unclear. V was trimmed by 5 bases and J by 9 bases, leaving 14 bases between them. CDR1 and CDR2 from the germline V gene are SGHTA and FQGNSA. The CDR3 consists of 13 residues. This CDR3 reads CASSQVGKSEQFF. The DNA for the CDR3 is TGTGCCAGCAGCCAGGTGGGGAAAAGTGAGCAGTTCTTC.